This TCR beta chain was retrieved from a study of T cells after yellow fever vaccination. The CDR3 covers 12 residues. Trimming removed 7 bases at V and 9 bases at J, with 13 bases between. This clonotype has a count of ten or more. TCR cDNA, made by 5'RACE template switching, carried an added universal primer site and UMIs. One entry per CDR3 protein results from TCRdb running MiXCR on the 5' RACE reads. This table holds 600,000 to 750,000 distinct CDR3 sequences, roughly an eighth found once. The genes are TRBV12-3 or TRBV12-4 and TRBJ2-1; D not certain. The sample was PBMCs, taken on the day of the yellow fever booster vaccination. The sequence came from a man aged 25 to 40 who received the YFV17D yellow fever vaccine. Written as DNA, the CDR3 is TGTGCCAGCACCCAGGTCGAGAGTGAGCAGTTCTTC. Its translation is CASTQVESEQFF.